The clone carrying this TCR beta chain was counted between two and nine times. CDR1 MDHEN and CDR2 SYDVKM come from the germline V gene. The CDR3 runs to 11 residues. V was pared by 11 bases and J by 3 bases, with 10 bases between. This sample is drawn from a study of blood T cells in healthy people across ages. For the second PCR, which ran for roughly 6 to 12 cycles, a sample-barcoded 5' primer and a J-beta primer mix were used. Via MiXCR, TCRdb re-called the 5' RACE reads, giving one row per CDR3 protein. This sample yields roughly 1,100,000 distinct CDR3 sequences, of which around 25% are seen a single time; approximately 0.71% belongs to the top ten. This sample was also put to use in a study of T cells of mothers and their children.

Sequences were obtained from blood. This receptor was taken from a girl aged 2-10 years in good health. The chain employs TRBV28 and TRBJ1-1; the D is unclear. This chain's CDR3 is CAYGPDTEAFF. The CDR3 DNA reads TGTGCCTACGGCCCGGACACTGAAGCTTTCTTT.